The 6 T cell receptor beta chains presented below share a single source sample, sequenced in a study of radiotherapy plus CTLA-4 blockade in lung cancer. Some clones are missing from TCRdb's copy, which holds only in-frame ones; the method was immunoSEQ multiplex PCR. The table lists about 45,000 clones, 60% to 80% of them singletons. Source: peripheral blood, taken from a patient treated with radiotherapy plus ipilimumab. Every receptor here comes from a human donor with non-small cell lung cancer who had stable disease on radiotherapy plus ipilimumab.

The chain links TRBV7-3 to TRBJ2-1, with 7 bases lining up with TRBD2. Germline CDR1 SGHTA, CDR2 FQGTGA. Trimming at V came to 4 bases and at J to 8 bases, leaving 5 bases not matched to a gene. CDR3 length: 13 amino acids. The CDR3 sequence is CASSSTSIDEQFF. Here the CDR3 DNA reads TGTGCCAGCAGCTCGACTAGCATCGATGAGCAGTTCTTC.

The chain joins TRBV5-1 to TRBJ2-2, with TRBD2 identical over 9 bases. The CDR3 sequence is 16 residues long. V lost 4 bases, J lost 2 bases, and 6 bases stayed unmatched. The germline gives CDR1 SGHRS, CDR2 YFSETQ. CDR3 coding DNA: TGCGCCAGCAGCGGGACAGCGGGGGGAAACACCGGGGAGCTGTTTTTT. Protein sequence: CASSGTAGGNTGELFF.

In its sample, this clone was seen once. The rearrangement links TRBV11-3 to TRBJ2-4; maybe TRBD2 (6 bases). CDR1 SGHNT and CDR2 YENEEA come from the germline V gene. Trimming left V 3 bases short and J 7 bases short, with 13 bases between. The CDR3 loop spans 14 amino acids. CDR3 loop: CASSLGGDSNIQYF. In DNA, the CDR3 is TGTGCCAGCAGCTTGGGGGGAGATTCGAACATTCAGTACTTC.

V usage is TRBV5-4 and J usage is TRBJ1-5; D gene unclear. The germline V gene encodes CDR1 SGHNT and CDR2 YYREEE (reference sequence). CDR3 length: 14 amino acids. V was cut by 0 bases and J by 4 bases, with 8 bases left in between. This CDR3 is CASSLAQSNQPQHF. In DNA form, the CDR3 reads TGTGCCAGCAGCTTGGCGCAGTCTAATCAGCCCCAGCATTTT.

Remarks on this clone: One junction end disagrees with the germline gene, perhaps due to a read error. This chain joins TRBV11-3 and TRBJ2-5, with no clear D. The CDR3 extends over 12 amino acids. Germline V gene sequence: CDR1 SGHNT, CDR2 YENEEA. CDR3 nucleotide sequence: TGTGCCAGCAGTTTAGGGCCAGAGACCCAGTACTTC. Translating gives CASSLGPETQYF.

V and J are TRBV6-1 and TRBJ2-7, with TRBD1 identical over 9 bases. The germline V gene encodes CDR1 MNHNS and CDR2 SASEGT. V was clipped by 10 bases and J by 5 bases; unmatched bases: 6. The CDR3 is made up of 12 amino acids. The CDR3 DNA reads as TGTGCCACCAGGACAGGGGCGCACGAGCAGTACGTC. Protein: CATRTGAHEQYV.